The sample holds a few counts of the clone carrying this TCR beta chain. The target antigen is unknown. This record comes from a study of lymphopenia after photon versus proton radiotherapy. Points from the study as a whole: Proton therapy kept repertoires fairly stable, unlike photons, which gained effector/memory cells.

CDR1 is SGDLS and CDR2 is YYNGEE in the germline V gene. Trimming took 0 bases from V and 4 from J, leaving 10 bases between them. CDR3 length: 15 residues. Some clones are missing from TCRdb's copy, which holds only in-frame ones; the method was immunoSEQ multiplex PCR. The sample has 75,000 to 95,000 clones, 80% to 90% seen once. V gene TRBV9 combines with J gene TRBJ1-4, with a possible D match to TRBD1 (5 bases). The sample in question was peripheral blood, obtained from a patient treated with proton-based radiotherapy. The receptor was isolated from a man in his 60s with pancreatic cancer. Here the CDR3 reads CASSVGIGDNEKLFF. DNA of the CDR3: TGTGCCAGCAGCGTAGGAATAGGGGATAATGAAAAACTGTTTTTT. Full variable domain (outside the CDR3, taken from reference TRBV9 and TRBJ1-4): DSGVTQTPKHLITATGQRVTLRCSPRSGDLSVYWYQQSLDQGLQFLIQYYNGEERAKGNILERFSAQQFPDLHSELNLSSLELGDSALYFCASSVGIGDNEKLFFGSGTQLSVL.